This TCR beta chain was captured by sequencing in a study of T-cell reconstitution after alpha-beta-depleted transplantation in children. Unique molecular identifiers tagged the TCRbeta library. A single record per CDR3 protein comes from TCRdb applying MiXCR to the PCR reads. The sample lists 250,000 to 350,000 distinct CDR3 sequences; around 25% were seen once. A note on this clonotype: Its specificity is unknown.

Study findings and constraints: At around two months after transplant, the alpha-beta T cells were reportedly derived from several hundred expanded clones that came from non-depleted graft cells.

V was trimmed by 7 bases and J by 2 bases, leaving 11 bases between them. This CDR3 region has 13 residues. The germline V gene encodes CDR1 MNHEY and CDR2 SVGEGT. This receptor was obtained from a male patient younger than 18 who had a stem cell transplant for acute lymphoblastic leukemia, so the T cells may come from the graft donor. The material sequenced was PBMCs, mostly from graft donor cells, taken 180 days after TCRalphabeta/CD19-depleted stem cell transplant. The chain recombines TRBV6-2 or TRBV6-3 with TRBJ2-5, with D tentatively TRBD1 (5 bases). CDR3 region: CASKRPGQETQYF. CDR3 sequence (DNA): TGTGCCAGCAAACGGCCAGGGCAAGAGACCCAGTACTTC.